The clone carrying this T cell receptor (beta chain) showed up just a few times. Germline trimming cut 4 bases from V and 3 bases from J; bases unmatched to any gene: 7. This CDR3 has 15 amino acids. Germline lookup yields CDR1 SQVTM and CDR2 ANQGSEA. These data come from a study of human T cells and chemical hapten exposure. Study information: Donors were sensitized with 2% DPC on the upper inner arm.

Documented time point: patch test 2, 6 weeks after DPC sensitization. Described treatment: therapeutic diphenylcyclopropenone sensitization with weekly scalp DPC. Blood, whole and unfractionated, served as the source for total RNA extraction. The library labeled individual cDNA molecules by adding unique molecular identifiers to them. TCRdb reprocessed the RACE reads with MiXCR, giving one entry per CDR3 protein. The sample includes 35,000 to 50,000 distinct CDR3 sequences, 9.5% to 10% of them seen just once. The chain employs TRBV29-1 and TRBJ1-5; 9 bases agree with TRBD1. The specimen comprised whole blood, sampled in connection with sensitization to the hapten diphenylcyclopropenone (DPC). This receptor was identified in a woman in her 30s with alopecia areata. Some clones in this sample may be carry-over from other donors' samples. The CDR3 protein is CSVVEQGAANQPQHF. The DNA for the CDR3 is TGCAGCGTTGTTGAACAGGGGGCTGCCAATCAGCCCCAGCATTTT.